Below are 23 T cell receptor beta chains sequenced from a single sample in a study of shared clonotypes between healthy human individuals. Method: immunoSEQ multiplex PCR; TCRdb's copy keeps in-frame clones and lacks some. The sample lists 950,000 to 1,100,000 clones, about 77% occurring once. The sequencing sample was made of memory CD4+ T cells sorted from blood. Subset given: CD45RA-negative fraction. The receptors were sampled from a man between 18 and 29 years old in good health.

The chain uses TRBV9 and TRBJ2-5; possible D gene TRBD2, 7 bases. The V gene lost 3 bases and the J gene lost 2 bases, with 14 bases spanning the gap. CDR1 and CDR2 from the germline V gene are SGDLS and YYNGEE. The CDR3 is 15 amino acids. CDR3 in amino acids: CASSARGAKQETQYF. CDR3 bases: TGTGCCAGCAGCGCTCGGGGGGCAAAGCAAGAGACCCAGTACTTC.

V gene TRBV7-9 combines with J gene TRBJ1-2; D is ambiguous. This CDR3 is built from 16 residues. Germline loops: CDR1 SEHNR, CDR2 FQNEAQ (reference sequence). V was cut by 1 base and J by 1 base, with 13 bases left in between. CDR3 sequence (DNA): TGTGCCAGCAGCTTAGATAAGGGTAGAGGTAACTATGGCTACACCTTC. This translates into CASSLDKGRGNYGYTF.

This clone appeared once. This sequence joins TRBV7-2 and TRBJ2-1; TRBD1 matches at 8 bases. This CDR3 has 15 residues. The germline V gene encodes CDR1 SGHTA and CDR2 FQGNSA. V lost 7 bases to trimming and J lost 4 bases; unmatched junction nucleotides: 9. As DNA, the CDR3 is TGTGCCAGCATTCAGGGGGCCGGAGCTTACAATGAGCAGTTCTTC. It specifies CASIQGAGAYNEQFF.

The chain carries TRBV5-6 and TRBJ2-3; 11 bases are shared with TRBD2. This CDR3 is built from 17 residues. Looked up from germline, CDR1 is SGHDT and CDR2 is YYEEEE. The V segment lost 2 bases and the J segment 6 bases; nucleotides outside the gene matches: 11. The CDR3: CASSFRATSGKVDTQYF. CDR3 coding DNA: TGTGCCAGCAGCTTCAGGGCGACTAGCGGGAAGGTGGATACGCAGTATTTT.

The CDR3: CASRRDWPTDTQYF. The CDR3 DNA sequence: TGTGCCAGCAGACGGGACTGGCCCACAGATACGCAGTATTTT. The chain uses TRBV5-4 and TRBJ2-3; D might be TRBD2 (6 bases). The CDR3 has 14 residues. The V gene's germline CDR1 is SGHNT and CDR2 YYREEE (reference sequence). V lost 5 bases to trimming and J lost 2 bases, with 12 bases between them.

This chain joins TRBV7-3 and TRBJ2-2; D gene unclear. Germline CDR1 is SGHTA and CDR2 is FQGTGA. V was cut by 3 bases and J by 7 bases, with 6 bases left in between. The CDR3 consists of 12 residues. CDR3 nucleotide sequence: TGTGCCAGCAGCTTCCCCAGCGGGGAGCTGTTTTTT. Translated, it gives CASSFPSGELFF.

The chain couples TRBV6-5 to TRBJ2-2, with TRBD2 matching 9 bases. Germline lookup yields CDR1 MNHEY and CDR2 SVGAGI. With 7 bases clipped from V and 7 bases from J, the junction kept 4 bases outside the gene matches. The CDR3 covers 13 residues. Here the CDR3 DNA reads TGTGCCAGCAAAGCGGGAGGTGGCGGGGAGCTGTTTTTT. It codes for CASKAGGGGELFF.

This clone was detected only a few times. The chain links TRBV11-2 to TRBJ2-2; D might be TRBD1 (6 bases). The CDR3 has 14 amino acids. V lost 5 bases to trimming and J lost 7 bases, with 14 bases between them. Per germline, CDR1 SGHAT and CDR2 FQNNGV. CDR3 residues: CASSPDRGGGELFF. The CDR3 bases are TGTGCCAGCAGCCCAGACCGAGGGGGCGGGGAGCTGTTTTTT.

The chain couples TRBV27 to TRBJ1-1; 7 positions agree with TRBD1. V shed 6 bases, J shed 5 bases, and the junction held 6 bases outside the gene matches. CDR1 MNHEY and CDR2 SMNVEV come from the germline V gene (reference sequence). The CDR3 sequence is 13 residues long. CDR3 sequence: CASRLQGRTEAFF. CDR3 DNA: TGTGCCAGCAGACTACAGGGGAGAACTGAAGCTTTCTTT.

V usage is TRBV2 and J usage is TRBJ2-3; unclear D gene. The germline CDR1 and CDR2 sequences are SNHLY and FYNNEI. V was cut by 7 bases and J by 3 bases, with 11 bases left in between. CDR3 size: 13 residues. The DNA for the CDR3 is TGTGCCAGCAACGTAGCCCGGACAGATACGCAGTATTTT. This encodes CASNVARTDTQYF.

The chain joins TRBV5-4 to TRBJ1-5, with D possibly TRBD1 on 5 matching bases. The CDR3 is 15 amino acids. Germline loops: CDR1 SGHNT, CDR2 YYREEE (reference sequence). The ends were cut back, 0 bases at V and 1 base at J, with 8 bases in the middle. In DNA, the CDR3 is TGTGCCAGCAGCTTGGGGCAGGGAAGCAATCAGCCCCAGCATTTT. This encodes CASSLGQGSNQPQHF.

The chain carries TRBV10-3 and TRBJ1-3, with TRBD1 as a possible D gene (5 bases). V lost 4 bases to trimming and J lost 1 base, with 11 bases between them. CDR3 length: 15 amino acids. Germline CDR1 is ENHRY and CDR2 is SYGVKD. The CDR3 nucleotides read TGTGCCATCAGTGGGGGCAGGGTATCTGGAAACACCATATATTTT. This gives the protein CAISGGRVSGNTIYF.

As DNA, the CDR3 is TGTGCCAGCAGCTTAGACCAGCCCACAGATACGCAGTATTTT. Amino acid sequence: CASSLDQPTDTQYF. The rearrangement uses TRBV11-2 and TRBJ2-3; no reliable D call. Looked up from germline, CDR1 is SGHAT and CDR2 is FQNNGV. The CDR3 loop spans 14 amino acids. V was pared by 0 bases and J by 2 bases, with 6 bases between.

The J gene is TRBJ1-6, the V gene TRBV19; D is perhaps TRBD1 (5 bases). The CDR3 length is 15 residues. Germline CDR1 LNHDA, CDR2 SQIVND (reference sequence). Trimming pared 4 bases from V and 5 bases from J, leaving 12 bases between. The chain's CDR3 is CASSKGLGDNSPLHF. The CDR3 coding sequence is TGTGCCAGTAGTAAGGGGCTGGGGGATAATTCACCCCTCCACTTT.

In this sample, this clone turned up many times. The chain has TRBV9 and TRBJ1-6; tentatively, D is TRBD1 (6 bases). Germline CDR1 reads SGDLS; CDR2 reads YYNGEE. Trimming cost V 3 bases and J 9 bases, with 13 bases left between them. The CDR3 extends over 14 amino acids. The chain's CDR3 is CASSGTYRVSPLHF. The CDR3, as DNA: TGTGCCAGCAGCGGGACTTACAGGGTTTCACCCCTCCACTTT.

A remark on this clone: This may be a read error: a much more frequent sequence differs by one nucleotide. J is TRBJ2-3 and V is TRBV10-3; 10 bases match TRBD2. The CDR3 has 16 residues. Germline trimming cut 2 bases from V and 1 base from J; bases unmatched to any gene: 3. Germline CDR1 and CDR2: ENHRY and SYGVKD. The CDR3 sequence: CAISEPGLAGTDTQYF. The CDR3 DNA follows: TGTGCCATCAGTGAGCCTGGACTAGCGGGCACAGATACGCAGTATTTT.

The gene calls are TRBV7-9 and TRBJ2-1; no firm D call. CDR3 length: 14 amino acids. Trimming pared 5 bases from V and 0 bases from J, leaving 8 bases between. CDR1 is SEHNR, CDR2 FQNEAQ, per germline (reference sequence). CDR3: CASSQYSSYNEQFF. The DNA for the CDR3 is TGTGCCAGCAGCCAGTATAGCTCCTACAATGAGCAGTTCTTC.

About this clone: At one end the junction does not follow the germline gene, possibly because of a read error. J is TRBJ2-2 and V is TRBV7-7; TRBD1 matches 7 bases. The CDR3 contains 16 residues. CDR1 and CDR2 from the germline V gene are SSHAT and FNYEAQ (reference sequence). CDR3 sequence: CASSLATGANTGELFF. The CDR3 region has the DNA TGTGCTAGCAGCTTAGCCACAGGGGCGAACACCGGGGAGCTGTTTTTT.

Only one count was recorded for this clone. The J gene is TRBJ1-2, the V gene TRBV5-6, with a weak D call TRBD1 (5 bases). CDR3 size: 14 residues. V lost 3 bases and J lost 3, with 12 bases in between. Germline V lookup: CDR1 SGHDT, CDR2 YYEEEE. The CDR3 here is CASSWGRGDYGYTF. The CDR3 DNA reads TGTGCCAGCAGCTGGGGTAGGGGCGACTATGGCTACACCTTC.

This chain connects TRBV29-1 to TRBJ2-2; D remains unclear. The V end lost 4 bases, the J end lost 6 bases, and 12 bases lay between the germline ends. Germline values: CDR1 SQVTM, CDR2 ANQGSEA. There are 13 residues in the CDR3. As DNA, the CDR3 is TGCAGCGTTGCACAGACAAGTGCCGGGGAGCTGTTTTTT. Protein sequence: CSVAQTSAGELFF.

V and J are TRBV7-8 and TRBJ1-1; 9 positions match TRBD1. CDR1 is SGHVS, CDR2 FQNEAQ, per germline. J lost 6 bases, V lost 3 bases, and 5 bases had no gene match. This CDR3 is 14 amino acids long. CDR3 DNA: TGTGCCAGCAGCTTCGGGACAGGGCGGCCTGAAGCTTTCTTT. This codes for CASSFGTGRPEAFF. The variable domain in full, completed from reference TRBV7-8 and TRBJ1-1, reads GAGVSQSPRYKVAKRGQDVALRCDPISGHVSLFWYQQALGQGPEFLTYFQNEAQLDKSGLPSDRFFAERPEGSVSTLKIQRTQQEDSAVYLCASSFGTGRPEAFFGQGTRLTVV.

With respect to this clone: Other DNA sequences in the same sample also yield this CDR3. This chain joins TRBV6-1 and TRBJ2-7, with D tentatively TRBD1 or TRBD2 (5 bases each). The ends were cut back, 2 bases at V and 3 bases at J, with 11 bases in the middle. Germline V CDR1 and CDR2: MNHNS, SASEGT. The CDR3 has 14 amino acids. The CDR3 coding sequence is TGTGCCAGCAGTGAAAGAGGGGATGGCTACGAGCAGTACTTC. Protein sequence: CASSERGDGYEQYF.

This chain uses TRBV30 with TRBJ2-5; perhaps D is TRBD1 or TRBD2 (5 bases each). The assigned J gene may be wrong: the sequence end matches TRBJ2-7 better. The germline gives CDR1 GTSNPN, CDR2 SVGIG (reference sequence). CDR3 length: 14 amino acids. CDR3 coding DNA: TGTGCCTGGAAGGCAGGGACCATGACCTACGAGCAGTACTTC. Encoded protein: CAWKAGTMTYEQYF.